The 15 T cell receptor beta chains presented below share a single source sample, sequenced in a study of T cells in Graves' hyperthyroidism and ophthalmopathy. It was RNA transcripts that yielded the amplified TCR beta CDR3 regions. The HTBI primer set served for first-round RT-PCR of the TCR CDR3. One entry per CDR3 protein results from TCRdb running MiXCR on the multiplex PCR reads. The table shows around 420,000 distinct CDR3 sequences, with 15% to 18% occurring only once. The sequenced sample was blood. These receptors came from a woman between 18 and 29 years old with Graves' hyperthyroidism.

This clonotype was seen a handful of times. CDR3 sequence (DNA): TGTGCCAGCGGCTGGGACAGAAGCACAGATACGCAGTATTTT. It is translated as CASGWDRSTDTQYF. V and J are TRBV5-4 and TRBJ2-3; 7 positions agree with TRBD1. The J segment lost 0 bases and the V segment lost 7 bases, leaving 5 bases of the junction unmatched. Germline V gene data show CDR1 as SGHNT and CDR2 as YYREEE (reference sequence). This CDR3 spans 14 amino acids.

This clonotype has a count of ten or more. The chain links TRBV5-1 to TRBJ1-1, with TRBD1 matching over 9 bases. The V and J ends lost 4 bases and 4 bases, in that order; junction bases with no gene match: 8. The CDR3 has 15 amino acids. The germline V gene encodes CDR1 SGHRS and CDR2 YFSETQ. CDR3 sequence: CASSHGTGRGTEAFF. CDR3 DNA sequence: TGCGCCAGCAGCCATGGGACAGGGAGAGGCACTGAAGCTTTCTTT.

This clonotype occurred many times. The chain links TRBV2 to TRBJ1-1, with 7 nucleotides matching TRBD1. Germline assignment: CDR1 SNHLY and CDR2 FYNNEI. There are 14 residues in the CDR3. V was clipped by 10 bases and J by 1 base; unmatched bases: 9. The CDR3 DNA reads as TGTGCCACAGGGACCCACAGGGGGAACACTGAAGCTTTCTTT. Translation gives CATGTHRGNTEAFF.

This clonotype was observed at least ten times. The chain carries TRBV7-9 and TRBJ2-3; D is perhaps TRBD2 (6 bases). Germline V lookup: CDR1 SEHNR, CDR2 FQNEAQ (reference sequence). CDR3 length: 18 amino acids. The V end was cut by 1 base, the J end by 2 bases, with 19 bases between. The CDR3 region is CASSLGPFGGDLTDTQYF. The CDR3 DNA is TGTGCCAGCAGCTTAGGCCCCTTTGGCGGGGATCTCACAGATACGCAGTATTTT.

This clonotype was seen ten or more times. This chain joins TRBV5-1 and TRBJ1-2, with a possible D match to TRBD1 (6 bases). V lost 3 bases and J lost 2, with 8 bases in between. The germline CDR1 and CDR2 sequences are SGHRS and YFSETQ. This CDR3 has 13 amino acids. The CDR3 sequence: CASSSQGNYGYTF. As DNA, the CDR3 is TGCGCCAGCAGCTCGCAGGGGAACTATGGCTACACCTTC.

The chain joins TRBV20-1 to TRBJ2-7, with TRBD2 identical over 13 bases. V lost 3 bases to trimming and J lost 2 bases; unmatched junction nucleotides: 4. The CDR3 loop spans 15 amino acids. Germline CDR1 reads DFQATT; CDR2 reads SNEGSKA (reference sequence). CDR3 in amino acids: CSARRGLAGPYEQYF. The CDR3 nucleotides are TGCAGTGCTAGGCGGGGACTAGCGGGACCCTACGAGCAGTACTTC.

This clonotype was seen repeatedly, ten times or more. This rearrangement joins TRBV3-1 to TRBJ2-7; D not certain. From germline, CDR1 is LGHDT and CDR2 YNNKEL (reference sequence). This CDR3 is built from 13 residues. V was trimmed by 4 bases and J by 3 bases, leaving 10 bases between them. Written as DNA, the CDR3 is TGTGCCAGCAGCCTAGACTTTCGCTACGAGCAGTACTTC. Amino acid sequence: CASSLDFRYEQYF.

In its sample, this clonotype was seen many times. The V gene is TRBV11-2, the J gene TRBJ2-5; D unresolved. V was trimmed by 2 bases and J by 2 bases, leaving 12 bases between them. The CDR3 is 15 amino acids. Germline V gene sequence: CDR1 SGHAT, CDR2 FQNNGV. This CDR3 is CASSLNRARQETQYF. The CDR3, as DNA: TGTGCCAGCAGCTTAAATCGGGCACGGCAAGAGACCCAGTACTTC.

This clonotype was observed a few times. The chain employs TRBV15 and TRBJ2-1; tentative D call: TRBD2 (6 bases). The V gene lost 0 bases and the J gene lost 4 bases, with 13 bases spanning the gap. Per the germline V gene, CDR1 is LNHNV and CDR2 is YYDKDF (reference sequence). The CDR3 spans 16 residues. The CDR3 protein is CATSRDPGGGYNEQFF. The CDR3 coding sequence is TGTGCCACCAGCAGAGATCCCGGGGGTGGGTACAATGAGCAGTTCTTC.

This rearrangement joins TRBV4-1 to TRBJ1-1; D gene uncertain. The CDR3 is made up of 15 amino acids. The germline V gene has CDR1 MGHRA and CDR2 YSYEKL. Trimming pared 4 bases from V and 0 bases from J, leaving 12 bases between. The CDR3 sequence: CASSLGRDLNTEAFF. The CDR3 bases are TGCGCCAGCAGCCTAGGGCGGGATCTGAACACTGAAGCTTTCTTT.

Many counts were recorded for this clonotype. Here the CDR3 reads CASSRGQGMNTEAFF. CDR3 nucleotides: TGTGCCAGCAGTAGGGGACAGGGCATGAACACTGAAGCTTTCTTT. The V call is TRBV27, the J call TRBJ1-1; 9 bases are a match to TRBD1. Unmatched junction bases numbered 4, after V lost 5 bases and J lost 0 bases. The CDR3 consists of 15 residues. Germline V CDR1 and CDR2: MNHEY, SMNVEV (reference sequence).

This clonotype was counted a single time. Just one base apart from a much larger clone, this may be a read error. The CDR3, as DNA: TGTGCCATCAGTGACCGGGGAGGGAACGAAAAACTGTTTTTT. This encodes CAISDRGGNEKLFF. The chain couples TRBV10-3 to TRBJ1-4; D is unclear. From germline, CDR1 is ENHRY and CDR2 SYGVKD. This CDR3 has 14 residues. V was shortened by 3 bases and J by 8 bases, with 13 bases between the two germline ends.

This clonotype has a count of ten or more. This rearrangement joins TRBV27 to TRBJ2-1, with D tentatively TRBD1 (6 bases). The CDR3 has 16 residues. V was cut by 6 bases and J by 2 bases, with 17 bases left in between. Germline lookup yields CDR1 MNHEY and CDR2 SMNVEV (reference sequence). CDR3 in amino acids: CASSPLTGLPYNEQFF. The CDR3 DNA follows: TGTGCCAGCAGCCCCCTTACAGGGTTACCCTACAATGAGCAGTTCTTC.

This clonotype was recorded a few times. The chain links TRBV20-1 to TRBJ2-7, with D uncertain. CDR1 and CDR2 (germline): DFQATT, SNEGSKA (reference sequence). V dropped 3 bases and J dropped 1 base, with 7 bases sitting between them. The CDR3 spans 12 residues. The CDR3 spells CSASTSSYEQYF. CDR3 in DNA: TGCAGTGCTAGCACTTCGTCCTACGAGCAGTACTTC.

The CDR3 loop is CASSRAGTGGYEKLFF. CDR3 nucleotide sequence: TGCGCCAGCAGCCGGGCCGGGACAGGGGGTTATGAAAAACTGTTTTTT. This rearrangement joins TRBV4-3 to TRBJ1-4; 11 nucleotides align to TRBD1. V lost 4 bases and J lost 6; bases outside the gene matches: 7. The CDR3 extends over 16 amino acids. Per the germline V gene, CDR1 is LGHNA and CDR2 is YSLEER.